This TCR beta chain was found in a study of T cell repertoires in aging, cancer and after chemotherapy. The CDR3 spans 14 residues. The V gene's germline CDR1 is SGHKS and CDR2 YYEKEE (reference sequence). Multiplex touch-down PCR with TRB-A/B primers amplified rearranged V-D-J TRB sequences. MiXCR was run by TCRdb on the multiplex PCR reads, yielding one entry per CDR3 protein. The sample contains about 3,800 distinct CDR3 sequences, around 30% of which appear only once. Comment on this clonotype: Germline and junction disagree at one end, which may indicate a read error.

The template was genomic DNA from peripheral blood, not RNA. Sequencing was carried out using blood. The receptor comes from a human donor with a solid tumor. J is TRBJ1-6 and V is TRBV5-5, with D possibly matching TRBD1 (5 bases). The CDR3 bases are TGCGCCAGCACCCCGGGGACGGCTAATTCACCCCTCCACTTT. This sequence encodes CASTPGTANSPLHF.